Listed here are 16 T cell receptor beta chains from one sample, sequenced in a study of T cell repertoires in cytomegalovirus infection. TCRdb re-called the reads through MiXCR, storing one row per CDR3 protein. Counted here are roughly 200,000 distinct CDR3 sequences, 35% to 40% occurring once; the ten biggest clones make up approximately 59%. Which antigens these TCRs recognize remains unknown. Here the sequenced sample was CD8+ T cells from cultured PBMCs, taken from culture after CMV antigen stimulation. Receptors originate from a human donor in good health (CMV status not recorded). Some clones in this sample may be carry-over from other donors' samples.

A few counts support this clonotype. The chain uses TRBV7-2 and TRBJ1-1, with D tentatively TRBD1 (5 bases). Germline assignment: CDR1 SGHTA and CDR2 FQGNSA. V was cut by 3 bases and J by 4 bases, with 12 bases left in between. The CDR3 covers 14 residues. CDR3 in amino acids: CASSLGFGGTEAFF. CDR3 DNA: TGTGCCAGCAGCTTGGGCTTTGGGGGCACTGAAGCTTTCTTT. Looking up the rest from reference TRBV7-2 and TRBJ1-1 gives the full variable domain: GAGVSQSPSNKVTEKGKDVELRCDPISGHTALYWYRQSLGQGLEFLIYFQGNSAPDKSGLPSDRFSAERTGGSVSTLTIQRTQQEDSAVYLCASSLGFGGTEAFFGQGTRLTVV.

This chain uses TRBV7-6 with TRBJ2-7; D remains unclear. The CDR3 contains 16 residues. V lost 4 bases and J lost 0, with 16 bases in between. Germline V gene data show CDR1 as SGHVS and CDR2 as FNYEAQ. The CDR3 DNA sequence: TGTGCCAGCAGCTCATACACCGGGTTAAGCTCCTACGAGCAGTACTTC. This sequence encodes CASSSYTGLSSYEQYF.

The CDR3 spells CASSEVGGRATDTQYF. CDR3 DNA: TGTGCCAGCAGTGAAGTTGGCGGGAGGGCCACAGATACGCAGTATTTT. The rearrangement uses TRBV6-1 and TRBJ2-3, with TRBD2 matching over 9 bases. V shed 1 base, J shed 2 bases, and the junction held 4 bases outside the gene matches. Germline CDR1 reads MNHNS; CDR2 reads SASEGT. This CDR3 contains 16 residues.

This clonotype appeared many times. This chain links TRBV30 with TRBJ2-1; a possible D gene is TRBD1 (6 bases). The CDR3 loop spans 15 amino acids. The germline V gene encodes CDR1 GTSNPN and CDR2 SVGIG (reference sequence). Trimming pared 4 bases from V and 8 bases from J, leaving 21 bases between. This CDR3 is CAWNRAVTSSDEQFF. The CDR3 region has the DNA TGTGCCTGGAACAGGGCCGTTACTAGTAGCGATGAGCAGTTCTTC. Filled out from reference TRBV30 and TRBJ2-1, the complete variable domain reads SQTIHQWPATLVQPVGSPLSLECTVEGTSNPNLYWYRQAAGRGLQLLFYSVGIGQISSEVPQNLSASRPQDRQFILSSKKLLLSDSGFYLCAWNRAVTSSDEQFFGPGTRLTVL.

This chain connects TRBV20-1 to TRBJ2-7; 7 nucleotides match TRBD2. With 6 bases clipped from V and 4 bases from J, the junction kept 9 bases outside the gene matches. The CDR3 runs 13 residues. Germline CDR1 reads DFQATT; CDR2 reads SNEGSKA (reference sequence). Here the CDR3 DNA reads TGCAGTGCAAGCGGGGATGGGTGGTACGAGCAGTACTTC. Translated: CSASGDGWYEQYF.

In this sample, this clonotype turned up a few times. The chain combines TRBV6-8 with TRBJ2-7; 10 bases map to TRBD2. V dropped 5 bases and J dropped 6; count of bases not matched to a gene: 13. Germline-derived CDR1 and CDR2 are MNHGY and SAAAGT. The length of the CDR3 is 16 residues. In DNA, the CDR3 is TGTGCCAGCAGTCCACGACTAGCGGGCCCGGGTGGCGAGCAGTACTTC. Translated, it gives CASSPRLAGPGGEQYF.

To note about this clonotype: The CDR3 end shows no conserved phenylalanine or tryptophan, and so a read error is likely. The CDR3 spells CASSLTGTIYNEQFL. In DNA form, the CDR3 reads TGTGCCAGCAGTTTGACAGGGACAATCTACAATGAGCAGTTCTTA. The chain has TRBV12-3 or TRBV12-4 and TRBJ2-1; 7 bases agree with TRBD1. The CDR3 is 15 amino acids. The J segment lost 3 bases and the V segment lost 3 bases, leaving 5 bases of the junction unmatched.

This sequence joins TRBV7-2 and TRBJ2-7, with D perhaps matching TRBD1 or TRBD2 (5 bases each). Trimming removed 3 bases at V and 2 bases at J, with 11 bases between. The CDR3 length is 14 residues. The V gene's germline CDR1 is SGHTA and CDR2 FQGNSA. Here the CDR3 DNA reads TGTGCCAGCAGCTTGGGGCGGGTAGCCTACGAGCAGTACTTC. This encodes CASSLGRVAYEQYF.

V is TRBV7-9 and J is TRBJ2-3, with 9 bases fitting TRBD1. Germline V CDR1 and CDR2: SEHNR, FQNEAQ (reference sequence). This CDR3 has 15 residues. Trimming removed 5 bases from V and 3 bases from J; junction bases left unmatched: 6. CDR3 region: CASSPGQGITDTQYF. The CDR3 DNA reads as TGTGCCAGCAGCCCGGGACAGGGAATAACAGATACGCAGTATTTT.

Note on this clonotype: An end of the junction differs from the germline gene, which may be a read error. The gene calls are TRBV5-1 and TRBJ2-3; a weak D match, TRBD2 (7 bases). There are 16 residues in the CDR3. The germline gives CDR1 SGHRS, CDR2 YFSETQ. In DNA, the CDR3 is TGCGCCAGCAGCTTCGACGGGGGGACAAGGACAGATTCGCAGTATTTT. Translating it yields CASSFDGGTRTDSQYF.

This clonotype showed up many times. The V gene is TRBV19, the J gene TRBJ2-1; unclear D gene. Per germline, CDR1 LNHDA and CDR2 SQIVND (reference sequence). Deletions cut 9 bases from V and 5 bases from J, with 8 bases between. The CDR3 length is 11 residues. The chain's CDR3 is CARIGHNEQFF. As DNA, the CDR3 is TGTGCCAGGATTGGGCACAATGAGCAGTTCTTC.

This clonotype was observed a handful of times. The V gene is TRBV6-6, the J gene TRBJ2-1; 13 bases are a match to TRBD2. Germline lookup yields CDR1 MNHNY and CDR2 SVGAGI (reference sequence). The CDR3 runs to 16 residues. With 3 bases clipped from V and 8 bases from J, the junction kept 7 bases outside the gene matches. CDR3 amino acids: CASSYFTSGGADEQFF. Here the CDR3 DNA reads TGTGCCAGCAGTTATTTTACTAGCGGGGGGGCCGATGAGCAGTTCTTC.

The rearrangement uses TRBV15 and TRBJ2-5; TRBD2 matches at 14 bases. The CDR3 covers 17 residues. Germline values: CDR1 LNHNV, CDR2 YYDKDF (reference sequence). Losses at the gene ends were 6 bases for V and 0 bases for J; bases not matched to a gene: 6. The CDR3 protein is CATRGLAGGNNQETQYF. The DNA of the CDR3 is TGTGCCACCAGAGGACTAGCGGGGGGCAATAACCAAGAGACCCAGTACTTC.

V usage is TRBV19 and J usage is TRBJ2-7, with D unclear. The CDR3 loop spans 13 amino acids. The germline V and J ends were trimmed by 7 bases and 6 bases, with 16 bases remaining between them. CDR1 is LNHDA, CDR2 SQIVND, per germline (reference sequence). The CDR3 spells CASTEGLTGEQYF. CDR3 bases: TGTGCCAGTACCGAAGGGTTAACTGGCGAGCAGTACTTC.

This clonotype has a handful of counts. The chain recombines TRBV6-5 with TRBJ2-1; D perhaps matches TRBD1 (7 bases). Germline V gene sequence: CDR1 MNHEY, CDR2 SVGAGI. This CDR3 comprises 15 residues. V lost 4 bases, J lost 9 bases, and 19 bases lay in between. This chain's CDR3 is CASSSQGEDKGEQFF. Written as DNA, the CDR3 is TGTGCCAGCAGTTCCCAGGGGGAGGACAAGGGTGAGCAGTTCTTC.

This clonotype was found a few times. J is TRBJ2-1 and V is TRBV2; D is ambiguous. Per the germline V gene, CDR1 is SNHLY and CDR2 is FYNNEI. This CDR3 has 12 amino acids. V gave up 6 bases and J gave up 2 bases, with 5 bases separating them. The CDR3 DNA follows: TGTGCCAGCAGAGGGACCTACAATGAGCAGTTCTTC. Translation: CASRGTYNEQFF.